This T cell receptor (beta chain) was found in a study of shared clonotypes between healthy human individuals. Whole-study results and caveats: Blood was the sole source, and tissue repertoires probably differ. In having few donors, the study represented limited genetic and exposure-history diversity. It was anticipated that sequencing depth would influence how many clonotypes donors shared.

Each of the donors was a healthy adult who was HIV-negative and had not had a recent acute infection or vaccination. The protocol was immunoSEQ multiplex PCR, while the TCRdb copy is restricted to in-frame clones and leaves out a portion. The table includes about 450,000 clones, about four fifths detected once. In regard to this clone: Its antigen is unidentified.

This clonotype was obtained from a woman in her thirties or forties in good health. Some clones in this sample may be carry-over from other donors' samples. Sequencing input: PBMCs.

The CDR3 reads CASSLEGLAGGPYEQYF. The CDR3 bases are TGTGCCAGCAGCTTAGAAGGGCTAGCGGGAGGGCCCTACGAGCAGTACTTC. This chain connects TRBV7-3 to TRBJ2-7, with 12 bases fitting TRBD2. Germline CDR1 SGHTA, CDR2 FQGTGA. V shed 2 bases and J 2 bases; nucleotides not matched to a gene: 7. The CDR3 contains 17 residues. The full variable domain, in which reference TRBV7-3 and TRBJ2-7 provide the parts outside the CDR3, is GAGVSQTPSNKVTEKGKYVELRCDPISGHTALYWYRQSLGQGPEFLIYFQGTGAADDSGLPNDRFFAVRPEGSVSTLKIQRTERGDSAVYLCASSLEGLAGGPYEQYFGPGTRLTVT.